This entry features one TCR beta chain sequence. What it binds is unknown. This entry belongs to a study of CD8 T cells in ankylosing spondylitis. Whole-study findings and limits: In synovial fluid and blood from reactive arthritis, some motif variants were previously reported. Apparently characteristic of ankylosing spondylitis blood was a TCR beta motif (eight highly homologous variants). A CD8+ phenotype characterized the disease-linked clones, which were relatively rare in peripheral blood. According to the report, clones linked to the disease were significantly enriched in matched synovial fluid samples taken from ankylosing spondylitis patients.

TCRdb re-called the 5' RACE reads with MiXCR, one entry per CDR3 protein. The table records about 350,000 distinct CDR3 sequences, approximately 20% of them present only once. The germline V and J ends were trimmed by 3 bases and 5 bases, with 14 bases remaining between them. There are 14 residues in the CDR3. Germline V gives CDR1 SGDLS, CDR2 YYNGEE. The origin of this receptor is a male donor with ankylosing spondylitis or in good health (not recorded which). V is TRBV9 and J is TRBJ2-5, with D perhaps matching TRBD1 or TRBD2 (5 bases each). Sequencing was done on a sample of blood, either unsorted or a sorted T cell fraction (not recorded which). CDR3: CASSEGGTGETQYF. Written as DNA, the CDR3 is TGTGCCAGCAGCGAGGGTGGGACCGGGGAGACCCAGTACTTC.